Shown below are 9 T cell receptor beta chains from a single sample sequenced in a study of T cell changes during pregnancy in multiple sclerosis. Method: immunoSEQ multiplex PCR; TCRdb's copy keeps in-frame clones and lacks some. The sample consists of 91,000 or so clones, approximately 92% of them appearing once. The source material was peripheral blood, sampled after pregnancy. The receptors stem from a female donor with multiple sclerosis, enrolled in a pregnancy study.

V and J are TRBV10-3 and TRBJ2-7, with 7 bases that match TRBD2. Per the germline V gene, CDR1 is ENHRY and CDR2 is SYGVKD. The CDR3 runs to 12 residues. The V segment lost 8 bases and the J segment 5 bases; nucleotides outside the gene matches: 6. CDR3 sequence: CAIGGGSNEQYF. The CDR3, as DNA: TGTGCCATCGGGGGGGGTTCTAACGAGCAGTACTTC.

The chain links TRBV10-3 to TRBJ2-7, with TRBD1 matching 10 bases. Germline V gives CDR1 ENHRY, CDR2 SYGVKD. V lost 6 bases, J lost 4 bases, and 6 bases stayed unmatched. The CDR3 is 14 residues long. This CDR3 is CAISPGDRGYEQYF. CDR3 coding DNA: TGTGCCATCAGCCCAGGGGACAGGGGTTACGAGCAGTACTTC.

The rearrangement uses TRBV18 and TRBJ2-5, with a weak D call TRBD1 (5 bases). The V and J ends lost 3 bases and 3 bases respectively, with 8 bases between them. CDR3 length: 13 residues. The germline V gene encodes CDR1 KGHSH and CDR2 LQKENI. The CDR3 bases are TGTGCCAGCTCACCTGACAGCAAAGAGACCCAGTACTTC. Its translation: CASSPDSKETQYF.

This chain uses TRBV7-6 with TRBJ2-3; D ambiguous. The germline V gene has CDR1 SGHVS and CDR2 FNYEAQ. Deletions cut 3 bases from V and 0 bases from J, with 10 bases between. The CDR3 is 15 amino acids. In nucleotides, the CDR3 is TGTGCCAGCAGCTTCGGTGAACCTAGCACAGATACGCAGTATTTT. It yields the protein CASSFGEPSTDTQYF.

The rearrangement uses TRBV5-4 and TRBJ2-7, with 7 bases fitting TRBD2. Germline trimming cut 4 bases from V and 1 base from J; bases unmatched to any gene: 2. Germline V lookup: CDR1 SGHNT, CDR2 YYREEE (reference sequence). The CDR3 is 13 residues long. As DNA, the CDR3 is TGTGCCAGCAGCCAGGGACTATCCTACGAGCAGTACTTC. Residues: CASSQGLSYEQYF.

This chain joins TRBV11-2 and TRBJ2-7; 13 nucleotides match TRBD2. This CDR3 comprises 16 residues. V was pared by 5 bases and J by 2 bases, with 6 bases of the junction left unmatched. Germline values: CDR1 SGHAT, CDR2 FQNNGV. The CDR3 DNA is TGTGCCAGCAGCGCAACGGGACTAGCGGGAACCTACGAGCAGTACTTC. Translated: CASSATGLAGTYEQYF.

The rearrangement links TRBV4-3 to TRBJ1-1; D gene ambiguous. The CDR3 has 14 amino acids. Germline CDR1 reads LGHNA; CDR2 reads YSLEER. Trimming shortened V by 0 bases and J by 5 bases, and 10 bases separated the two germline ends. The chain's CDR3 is CASSQEVHGTEAFF. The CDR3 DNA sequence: TGCGCCAGCAGCCAAGAGGTACACGGGACTGAAGCTTTCTTT.

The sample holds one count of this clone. CDR3 amino acids: CASSYEGTLNTEAFF. For the CDR3, the DNA is TGTGCCAGCAGTTACGAAGGGACACTGAACACTGAAGCTTTCTTT. The chain is built from TRBV6-5 and TRBJ1-1, with D possibly being TRBD1 (6 bases). Trimming stripped 2 bases from V and 0 bases from J, with 10 bases between. CDR3 size: 15 residues. Germline V CDR1 and CDR2: MNHEY, SVGAGI.

The CDR3 bases are TGTGCCAGTAGTATAGGTGCAAGAGAGGGCTACACCTTC. Translation: CASSIGAREGYTF. The chain has TRBV19 and TRBJ1-2, with D uncertain. Germline CDR1 is LNHDA and CDR2 is SQIVND (reference sequence). Trimming pared 1 base from V and 8 bases from J, leaving 11 bases between. The CDR3 totals 13 residues.